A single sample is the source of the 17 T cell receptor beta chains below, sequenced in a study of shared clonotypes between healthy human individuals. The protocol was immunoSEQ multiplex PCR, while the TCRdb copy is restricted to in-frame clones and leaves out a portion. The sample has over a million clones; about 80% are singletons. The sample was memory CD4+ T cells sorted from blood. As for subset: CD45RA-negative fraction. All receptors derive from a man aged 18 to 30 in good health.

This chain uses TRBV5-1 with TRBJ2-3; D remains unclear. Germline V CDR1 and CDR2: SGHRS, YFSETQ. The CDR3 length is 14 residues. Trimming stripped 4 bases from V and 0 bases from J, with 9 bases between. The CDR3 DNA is TGCGCCAGCAGCCCTGACGCTAGCACAGATACGCAGTATTTT. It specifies CASSPDASTDTQYF.

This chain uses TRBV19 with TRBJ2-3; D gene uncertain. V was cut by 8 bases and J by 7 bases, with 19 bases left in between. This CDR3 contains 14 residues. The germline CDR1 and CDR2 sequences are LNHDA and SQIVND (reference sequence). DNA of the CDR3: TGTGCCAGTTCGCCCCCCGAGAGTGTAAATACGCAGTATTTT. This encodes CASSPPESVNTQYF.

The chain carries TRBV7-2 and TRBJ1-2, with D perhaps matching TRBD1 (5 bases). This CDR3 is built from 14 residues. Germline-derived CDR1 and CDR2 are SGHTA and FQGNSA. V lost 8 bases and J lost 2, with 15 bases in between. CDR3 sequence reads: CASGPWGVNYGYTF. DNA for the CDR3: TGTGCCAGCGGGCCCTGGGGGGTAAACTATGGCTACACCTTC.

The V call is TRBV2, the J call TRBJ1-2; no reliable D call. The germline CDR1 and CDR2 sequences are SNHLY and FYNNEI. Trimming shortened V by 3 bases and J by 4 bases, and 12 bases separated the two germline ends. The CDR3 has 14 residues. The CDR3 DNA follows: TGTGCCAGCAGTGAGGGAAGGGCGGGCTATGGCTACACCTTC. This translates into CASSEGRAGYGYTF. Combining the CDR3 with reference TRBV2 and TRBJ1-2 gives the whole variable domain EPEVTQTPSHQVTQMGQEVILRCVPISNHLYFYWYRQILGQKVEFLVSFYNNEISEKSEIFDDQFSVERPDGSNFTLKIRSTKLEDSAMYFCASSEGRAGYGYTFGSGTRLTVV.

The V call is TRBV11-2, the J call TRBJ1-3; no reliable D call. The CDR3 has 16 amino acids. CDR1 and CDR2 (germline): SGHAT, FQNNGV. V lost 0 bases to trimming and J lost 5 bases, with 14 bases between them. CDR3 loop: CASSLEGTRTRNTIYF. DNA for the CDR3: TGTGCCAGCAGCTTAGAGGGCACCCGTACCCGAAACACCATATATTTT.

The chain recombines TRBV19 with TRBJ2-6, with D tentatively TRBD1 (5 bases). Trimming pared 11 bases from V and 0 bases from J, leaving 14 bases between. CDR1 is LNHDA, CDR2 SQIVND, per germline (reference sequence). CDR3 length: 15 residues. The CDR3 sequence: CASTDPSSGANVLTF. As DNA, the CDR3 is TGTGCCTCGACAGACCCGAGCTCTGGGGCCAACGTCCTGACTTTC.

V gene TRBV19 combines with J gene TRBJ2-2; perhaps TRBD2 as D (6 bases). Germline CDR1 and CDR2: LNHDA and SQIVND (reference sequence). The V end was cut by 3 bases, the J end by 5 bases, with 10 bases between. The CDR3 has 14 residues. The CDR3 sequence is CASSILEGTGELFF. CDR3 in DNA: TGTGCCAGTAGTATCCTGGAGGGTACCGGGGAGCTGTTTTTT.

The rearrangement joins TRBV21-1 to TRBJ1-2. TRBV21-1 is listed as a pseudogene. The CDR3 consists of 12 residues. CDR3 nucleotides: TGTGCCAGCAGCAAAGAGAGCGGGGGCTACACCTTC. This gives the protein CASSKESGGYTF.

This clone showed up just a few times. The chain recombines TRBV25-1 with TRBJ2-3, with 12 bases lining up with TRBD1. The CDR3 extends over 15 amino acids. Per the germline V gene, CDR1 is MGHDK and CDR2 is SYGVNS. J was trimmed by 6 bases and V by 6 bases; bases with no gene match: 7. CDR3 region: CASRLGQGARDTQYF. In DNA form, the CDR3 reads TGTGCCAGCAGGTTGGGACAGGGGGCGCGTGATACGCAGTATTTT.

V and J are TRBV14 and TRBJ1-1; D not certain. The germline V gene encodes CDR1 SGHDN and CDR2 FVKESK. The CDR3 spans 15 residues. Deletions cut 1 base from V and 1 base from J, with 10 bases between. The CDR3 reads CASSQGELRNTEAFF. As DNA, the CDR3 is TGTGCCAGCAGCCAAGGTGAGCTTCGGAACACTGAAGCTTTCTTT.

Here the CDR3 reads CASSLDGSGGETQYF. CDR3 nucleotides: TGCGCCAGCAGCTTGGACGGCTCCGGGGGGGAGACCCAGTACTTC. The rearrangement links TRBV5-1 to TRBJ2-5; TRBD2 aligns across 7 bases. Germline V lookup: CDR1 SGHRS, CDR2 YFSETQ. This CDR3 has 15 amino acids. V was pared by 0 bases and J by 5 bases, with 7 bases of the junction left unmatched.

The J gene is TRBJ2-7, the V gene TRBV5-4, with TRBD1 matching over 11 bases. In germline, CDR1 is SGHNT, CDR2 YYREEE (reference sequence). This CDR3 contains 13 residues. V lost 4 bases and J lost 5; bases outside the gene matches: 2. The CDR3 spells CASSPGQGDEQYF. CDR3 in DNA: TGTGCCAGCAGCCCGGGACAGGGGGACGAGCAGTACTTC.

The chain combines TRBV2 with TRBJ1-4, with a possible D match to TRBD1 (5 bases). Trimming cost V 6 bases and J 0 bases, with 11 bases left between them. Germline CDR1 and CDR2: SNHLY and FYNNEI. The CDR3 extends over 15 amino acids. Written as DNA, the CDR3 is TGTGCCAGCAGGAGGGACGGGTCAACTAATGAAAAACTGTTTTTT. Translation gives CASRRDGSTNEKLFF.

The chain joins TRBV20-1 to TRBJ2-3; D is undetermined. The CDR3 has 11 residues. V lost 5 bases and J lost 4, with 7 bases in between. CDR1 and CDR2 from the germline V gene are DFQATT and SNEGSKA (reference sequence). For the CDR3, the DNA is TGCAGTGCTGGGAACCCAGATACGCAGTATTTT. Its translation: CSAGNPDTQYF.

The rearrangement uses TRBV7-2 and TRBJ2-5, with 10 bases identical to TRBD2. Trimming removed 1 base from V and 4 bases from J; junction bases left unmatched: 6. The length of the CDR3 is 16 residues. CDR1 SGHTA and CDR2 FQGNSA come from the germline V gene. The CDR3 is CASSLVRLAGAETQYF. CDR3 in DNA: TGTGCCAGCAGCTTAGTCAGGCTAGCGGGAGCAGAGACCCAGTACTTC.

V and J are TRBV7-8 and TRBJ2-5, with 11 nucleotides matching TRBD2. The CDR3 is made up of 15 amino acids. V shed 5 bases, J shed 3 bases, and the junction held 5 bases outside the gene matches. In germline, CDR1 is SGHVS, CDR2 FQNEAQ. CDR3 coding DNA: TGTGCCAGCAGCCCGACTAGCGGGAATAAAGAGACCCAGTACTTC. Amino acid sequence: CASSPTSGNKETQYF.

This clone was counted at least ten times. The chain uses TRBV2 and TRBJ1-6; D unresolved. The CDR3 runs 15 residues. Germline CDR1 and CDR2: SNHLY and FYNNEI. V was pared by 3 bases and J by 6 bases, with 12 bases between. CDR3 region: CASSEAVAINSPLHF. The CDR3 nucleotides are TGTGCCAGCAGTGAGGCGGTCGCAATTAATTCACCCCTCCACTTT.